What follows is one TCR beta chain and its context. This sample was taken from a study of technical replicates of blood from several donors. Using immunoSEQ multiplex PCR, the repertoire was profiled, and TCRdb retains in-frame clones only, with some absent. Among some 31,000 clones listed, around nine tenths were seen once. The CDR3 has 18 amino acids. CDR1 is SGHNT, CDR2 YYREEE, per germline (reference sequence). V gave up 3 bases and J gave up 0 bases; unmatched junction bases: 8. Sequences were obtained from PBMCs. V usage is TRBV5-4 and J usage is TRBJ2-1, with 11 bases lining up with TRBD2. This TCR was recovered from a human donor in good health. Some clones in this sample may be carry-over from other donors' samples. The CDR3 DNA sequence: TGTGCCAGCAGCTCCTGGACTAGCGGGTTAAGCTCCTACAATGAGCAGTTCTTC. Its translation: CASSSWTSGLSSYNEQFF.